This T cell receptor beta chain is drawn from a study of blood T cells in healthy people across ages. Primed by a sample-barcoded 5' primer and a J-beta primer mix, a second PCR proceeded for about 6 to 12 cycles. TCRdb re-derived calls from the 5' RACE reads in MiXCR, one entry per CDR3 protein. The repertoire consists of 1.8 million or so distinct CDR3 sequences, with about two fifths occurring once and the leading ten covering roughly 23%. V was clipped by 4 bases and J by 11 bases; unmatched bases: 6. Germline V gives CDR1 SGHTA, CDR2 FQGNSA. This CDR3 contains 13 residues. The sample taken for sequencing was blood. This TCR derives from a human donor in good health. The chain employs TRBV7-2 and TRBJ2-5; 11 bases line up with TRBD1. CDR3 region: CASSYGQGAQQYF. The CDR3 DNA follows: TGTGCCAGCAGCTATGGACAGGGGGCACAGCAGTACTTC.